This T cell receptor (beta chain) originates from a study of cytomegalovirus exposure and HLA in healthy donors. Notes on the study in general: Further analysis was carried out later, and it showed several of the most significant clusters appearing linked to common viral pathogens.

A remark on this clone: As yet, its antigen is unknown.

This CDR3 has 15 residues. The V end lost 2 bases, the J end lost 5 bases, and 16 bases lay between the germline ends. The germline gives CDR1 MNHNY, CDR2 SVGAGI (reference sequence). 60 Vbeta and 13 Jbeta primers were used in PCR. Using immunoSEQ multiplex PCR, the repertoire was profiled, and TCRdb retains in-frame clones only, with some absent. The table has more than 95,000 clones, just under 80% seen once; the top ten hold roughly 1.3%. The chain employs TRBV6-6 and TRBJ2-7; a weak D match, TRBD1 (6 bases). Material: PBMCs. The receptor was derived from a man aged 25 to 40 in good health and CMV-seronegative. CDR3 amino acids: CASSYPGQGSHEQYF. The CDR3 bases are TGTGCCAGCAGTTACCCGGGGCAGGGGAGCCACGAGCAGTACTTC.